This TCR beta chain was captured by sequencing in a study of naive and memory T cell subsets. Germline V gives CDR1 MNHEY, CDR2 SMNVEV (reference sequence). The CDR3 covers 14 residues. Unmatched junction bases numbered 3, after V lost 7 bases and J lost 2 bases. The sample holds many counts of this clonotype. Its antigen is not known. Study-level results: Naive and memory subsets had different power law exponents for TCR abundance. Each distinct alpha or beta sequence counts as one clonotype. Possibly reflecting memory cells re-expressing CD45RA, a few larger clonotypes occurred in naive repertoires, especially CD8.

After the first PCR, alpha and beta chain libraries were processed separately. Both TRBC1 and TRBC2 were covered by a beta constant-region primer of two equimolar oligonucleotides. The ligated cDNA underwent four PCR rounds using SP2 and nested alpha and beta constant-region primers. A 12-nucleotide UMI and the SP2 primer were added to the cDNA 3' end by oligonucleotide ligation. In TCRdb, the UMI-ligation and nested PCR reads were re-called with MiXCR into one record per CDR3 protein. The table includes roughly 150,000 distinct CDR3 sequences, approximately 18% detected once. The gene calls are TRBV27 and TRBJ2-3; 10 bases agree with TRBD2. This receptor was obtained from a human donor in good health. Material: naive CD8+ T cells from blood. CDR3 sequence reads: CASKREGFTDTQYF. The CDR3 bases are TGTGCCAGCAAGCGGGAGGGCTTCACAGATACGCAGTATTTT.